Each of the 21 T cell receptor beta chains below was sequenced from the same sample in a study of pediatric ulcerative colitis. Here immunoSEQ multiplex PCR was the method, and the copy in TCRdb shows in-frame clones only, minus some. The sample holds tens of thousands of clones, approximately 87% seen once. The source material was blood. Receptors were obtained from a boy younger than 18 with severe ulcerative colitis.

This CDR3 reads CASSYSPQGNIQYF. The CDR3 nucleotides read TGTGCCAGCAGTTACAGCCCCCAGGGAAACATTCAGTACTTC. The chain joins TRBV6-5 to TRBJ2-4, with D possibly being TRBD1 (5 bases). V lost 2 bases to trimming and J lost 6 bases, with 11 bases between them. CDR3 size: 14 residues. Per the germline V gene, CDR1 is MNHEY and CDR2 is SVGAGI.

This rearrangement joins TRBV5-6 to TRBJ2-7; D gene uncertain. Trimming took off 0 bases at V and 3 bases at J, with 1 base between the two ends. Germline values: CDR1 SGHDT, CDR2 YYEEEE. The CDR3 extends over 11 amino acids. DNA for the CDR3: TGTGCCAGCAGCTTGGGCTACGAGCAGTACTTC. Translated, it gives CASSLGYEQYF.

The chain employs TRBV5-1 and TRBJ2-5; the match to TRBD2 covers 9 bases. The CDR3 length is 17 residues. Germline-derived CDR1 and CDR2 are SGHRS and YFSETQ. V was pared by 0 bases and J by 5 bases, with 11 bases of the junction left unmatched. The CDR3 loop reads CASSLEWLAGQKETQYF. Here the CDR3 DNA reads TGCGCCAGCAGCTTGGAATGGCTAGCGGGACAAAAGGAGACCCAGTACTTC. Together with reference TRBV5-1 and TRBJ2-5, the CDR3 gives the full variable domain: KAGVTQTPRYLIKTRGQQVTLSCSPISGHRSVSWYQQTPGQGLQFLFEYFSETQRNKGNFPGRFSGRQFSNSRSEMNVSTLELGDSALYLCASSLEWLAGQKETQYFGPGTRLLVL.

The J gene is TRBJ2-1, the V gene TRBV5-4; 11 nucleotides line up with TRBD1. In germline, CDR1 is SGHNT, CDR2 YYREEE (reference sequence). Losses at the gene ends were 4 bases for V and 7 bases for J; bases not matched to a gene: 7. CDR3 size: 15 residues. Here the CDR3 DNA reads TGTGCCAGCAGCCCACCCGGGACAGGGGGGAATGAGCAGTTCTTC. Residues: CASSPPGTGGNEQFF.

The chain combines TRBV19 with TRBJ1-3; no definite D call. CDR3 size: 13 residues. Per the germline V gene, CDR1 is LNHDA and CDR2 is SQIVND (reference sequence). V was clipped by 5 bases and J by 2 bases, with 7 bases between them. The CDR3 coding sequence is TGTGCCAGTAGTCCGACACCTGGAAACACCATATATTTT. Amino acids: CASSPTPGNTIYF.

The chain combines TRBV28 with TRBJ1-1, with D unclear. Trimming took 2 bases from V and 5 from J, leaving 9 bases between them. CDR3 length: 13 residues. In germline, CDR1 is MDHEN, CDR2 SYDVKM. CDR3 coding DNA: TGTGCCAGCAGTTTAGAAGGGAGGACTGAAGCTTTCTTT. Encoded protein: CASSLEGRTEAFF.

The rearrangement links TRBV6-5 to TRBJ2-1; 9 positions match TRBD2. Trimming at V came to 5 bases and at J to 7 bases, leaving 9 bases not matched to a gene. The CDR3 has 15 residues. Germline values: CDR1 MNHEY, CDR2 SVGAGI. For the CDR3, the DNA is TGTGCCAGCAGTGGCCGGGGACTAGCTGGGAATGAGCAGTTCTTC. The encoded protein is CASSGRGLAGNEQFF.

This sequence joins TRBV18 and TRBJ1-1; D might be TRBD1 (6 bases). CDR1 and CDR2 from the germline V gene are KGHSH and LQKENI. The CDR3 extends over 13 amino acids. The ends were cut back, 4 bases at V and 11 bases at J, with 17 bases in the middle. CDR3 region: CASSQPRQVGAFF. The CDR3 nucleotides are TGTGCCAGCTCACAACCCCGACAGGTTGGGGCTTTCTTT.

The CDR3 region is CASSDPLRGNTEAFF. In nucleotides, the CDR3 is TGCGCCAGCAGTGACCCGCTCAGGGGGAACACTGAAGCTTTCTTT. The J gene is TRBJ1-1, the V gene TRBV10-2, with D perhaps TRBD1 (6 bases). This CDR3 contains 15 residues. Trimming removed 3 bases at V and 1 base at J, with 12 bases between. Germline V CDR1 and CDR2: WSHSY, SAAADI.

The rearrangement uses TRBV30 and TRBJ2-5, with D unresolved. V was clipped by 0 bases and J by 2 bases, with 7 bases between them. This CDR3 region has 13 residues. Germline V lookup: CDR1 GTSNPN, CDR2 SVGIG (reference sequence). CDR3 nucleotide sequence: TGTGCCTGGAGTGTTAAGGGACAAGAGACCCAGTACTTC. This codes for CAWSVKGQETQYF.

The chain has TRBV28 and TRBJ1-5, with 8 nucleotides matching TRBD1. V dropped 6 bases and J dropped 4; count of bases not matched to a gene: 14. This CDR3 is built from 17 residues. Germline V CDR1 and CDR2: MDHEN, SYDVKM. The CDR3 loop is CASRKPRGQGKNQPQHF. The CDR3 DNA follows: TGTGCCAGCAGGAAACCCAGGGGGCAGGGGAAAAATCAGCCCCAGCATTTT.

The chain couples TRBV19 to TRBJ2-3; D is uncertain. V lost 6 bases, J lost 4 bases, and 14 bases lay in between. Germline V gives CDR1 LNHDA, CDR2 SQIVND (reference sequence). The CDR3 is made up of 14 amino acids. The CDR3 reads CASSTTWKSDTQYF. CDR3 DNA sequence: TGTGCCAGTAGCACGACATGGAAGTCAGATACGCAGTATTTT.

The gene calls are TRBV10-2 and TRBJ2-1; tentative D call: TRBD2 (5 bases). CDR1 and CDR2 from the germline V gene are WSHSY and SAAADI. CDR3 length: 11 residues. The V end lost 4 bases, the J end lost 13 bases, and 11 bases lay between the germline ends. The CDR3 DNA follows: TGCGCCAGCAGTGTCGGGGTCACACAGTTCTTC. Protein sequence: CASSVGVTQFF.

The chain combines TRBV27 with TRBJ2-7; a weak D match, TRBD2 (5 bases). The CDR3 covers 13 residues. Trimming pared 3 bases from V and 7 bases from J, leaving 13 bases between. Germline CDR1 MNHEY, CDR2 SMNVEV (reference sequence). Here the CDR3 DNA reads TGTGCCAGCAGTTTTGGAGGCTTAGGGGAGCAGTACTTC. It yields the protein CASSFGGLGEQYF.

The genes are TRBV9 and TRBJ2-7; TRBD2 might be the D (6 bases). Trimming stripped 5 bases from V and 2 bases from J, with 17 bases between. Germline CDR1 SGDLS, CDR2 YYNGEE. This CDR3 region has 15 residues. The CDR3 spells CASSREGTSAYEQYF. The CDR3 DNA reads TGTGCCAGCAGTAGGGAAGGGACTTCCGCCTACGAGCAGTACTTC.

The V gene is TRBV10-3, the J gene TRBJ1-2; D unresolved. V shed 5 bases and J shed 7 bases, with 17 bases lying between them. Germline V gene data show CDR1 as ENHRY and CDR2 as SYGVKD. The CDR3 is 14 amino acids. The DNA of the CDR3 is TGTGCCATCAGTTACTCTAGGGAGGACTCTGGCTACACCTTC. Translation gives CAISYSREDSGYTF.

This CDR3 is CASSLGGQPGYTF. In nucleotides, the CDR3 is TGTGCCAGCAGTTTAGGGGGGCAGCCCGGCTACACCTTC. The V call is TRBV28, the J call TRBJ1-2; possibly TRBD1 for D (6 bases). Trimming cost V 2 bases and J 8 bases, with 12 bases left between them. Germline V lookup: CDR1 MDHEN, CDR2 SYDVKM. The CDR3 extends over 13 amino acids.

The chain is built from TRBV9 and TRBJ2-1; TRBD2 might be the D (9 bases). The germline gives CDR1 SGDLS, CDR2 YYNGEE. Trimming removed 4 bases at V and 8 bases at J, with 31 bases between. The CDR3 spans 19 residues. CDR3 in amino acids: CASSLRGTGVAGGQDEQFF. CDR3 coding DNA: TGTGCCAGCAGCTTACGAGGGACAGGCGTGGCGGGAGGGCAGGATGAGCAGTTCTTC.

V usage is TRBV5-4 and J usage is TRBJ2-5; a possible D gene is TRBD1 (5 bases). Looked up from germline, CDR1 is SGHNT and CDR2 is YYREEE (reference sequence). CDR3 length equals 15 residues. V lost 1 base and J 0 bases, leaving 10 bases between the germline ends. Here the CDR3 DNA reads TGTGCCAGCAGCTTGCCGACAGAGTACCAAGAGACCCAGTACTTC. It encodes CASSLPTEYQETQYF. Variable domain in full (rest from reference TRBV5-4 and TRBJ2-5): ETGVTQSPTHLIKTRGQQVTLRCSSQSGHNTVSWYQQALGQGPQFIFQYYREEENGRGNFPPRFSGLQFPNYSSELNVNALELDDSALYLCASSLPTEYQETQYFGPGTRLLVL.

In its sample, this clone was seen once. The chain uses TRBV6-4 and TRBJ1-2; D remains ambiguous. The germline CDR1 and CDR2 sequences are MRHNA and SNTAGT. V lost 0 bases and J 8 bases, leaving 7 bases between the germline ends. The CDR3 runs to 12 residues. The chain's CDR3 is CASSDSGGGYTF. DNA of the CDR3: TGTGCCAGCAGTGACTCAGGTGGGGGCTACACCTTC.

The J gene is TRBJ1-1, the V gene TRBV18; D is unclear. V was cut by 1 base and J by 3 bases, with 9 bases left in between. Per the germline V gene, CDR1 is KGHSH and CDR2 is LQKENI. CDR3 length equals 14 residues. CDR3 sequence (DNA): TGTGCCAGCTCACCACTCTCCCCAGACACTGAAGCTTTCTTT. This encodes CASSPLSPDTEAFF.